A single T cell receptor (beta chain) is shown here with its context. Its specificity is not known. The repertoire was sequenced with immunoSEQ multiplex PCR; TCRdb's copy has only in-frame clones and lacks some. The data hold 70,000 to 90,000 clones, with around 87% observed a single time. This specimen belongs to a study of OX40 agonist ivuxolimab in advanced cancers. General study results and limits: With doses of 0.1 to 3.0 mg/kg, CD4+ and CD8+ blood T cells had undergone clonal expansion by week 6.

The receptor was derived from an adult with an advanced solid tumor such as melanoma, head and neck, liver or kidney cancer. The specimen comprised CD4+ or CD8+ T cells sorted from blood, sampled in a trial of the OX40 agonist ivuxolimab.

CDR3 in DNA: TGTGCCAGCAGCCAAGGGACAGTCTACGAGCAGTACTTC. Translating it yields CASSQGTVYEQYF. The chain has TRBV5-4 and TRBJ2-7, with 7 bases lining up with TRBD1. The V gene's germline CDR1 is SGHNT and CDR2 YYREEE (reference sequence). The CDR3 extends over 13 amino acids. The junction had 4 bases not matched to a gene; V was cut back by 4 bases and J by 3 bases.